The sequence of this TCR beta chain was determined in a study of CD8+ T cells in alopecia areata. cDNA prepared by RNA extraction and subsequent reverse transcription served as the template for sequencing. The method was immunoSEQ multiplex PCR; TCRdb's version includes in-frame clones alone and lacks a portion of them. The table shows roughly 140,000 clones, with less than 65% occurring only once. Sorted populations comprised CD4+ and CD8+ T cells obtained from PBMCs. Trimming pared 4 bases from V and 5 bases from J, leaving 14 bases between. Germline V gene lookup returns CDR1 SNHLY and CDR2 FYNNEI. This CDR3 is 15 amino acids long.

The origin of this receptor is a human donor in good health. The chain employs TRBV2 and TRBJ1-4; perhaps TRBD1 as D (5 bases). The sample consisted of CD8+ T cells sorted from blood. CDR3 residues: CASSASRDSNEKLFF. The CDR3 DNA reads as TGTGCCAGCAGTGCTAGCAGGGATTCCAATGAAAAACTGTTTTTT.